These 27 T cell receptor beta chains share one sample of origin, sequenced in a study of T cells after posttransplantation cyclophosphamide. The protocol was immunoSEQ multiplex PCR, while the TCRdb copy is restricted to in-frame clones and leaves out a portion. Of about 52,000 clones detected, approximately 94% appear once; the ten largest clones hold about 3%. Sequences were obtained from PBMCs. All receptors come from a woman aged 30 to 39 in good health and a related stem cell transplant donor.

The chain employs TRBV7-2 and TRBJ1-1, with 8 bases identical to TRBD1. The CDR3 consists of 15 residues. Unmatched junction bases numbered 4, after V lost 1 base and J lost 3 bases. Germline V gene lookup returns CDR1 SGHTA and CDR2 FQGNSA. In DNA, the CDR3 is TGTGCCAGCAGCTTAGGGGGACAGGCCCACACTGAAGCTTTCTTT. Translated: CASSLGGQAHTEAFF.

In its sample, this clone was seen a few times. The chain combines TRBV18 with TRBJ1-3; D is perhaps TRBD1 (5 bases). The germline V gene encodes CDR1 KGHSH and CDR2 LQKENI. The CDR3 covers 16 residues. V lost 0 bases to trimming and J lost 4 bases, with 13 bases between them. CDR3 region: CASSPPNGGTGNTIYF. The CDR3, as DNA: TGTGCCAGCTCACCACCTAACGGGGGTACCGGAAACACCATATATTTT.

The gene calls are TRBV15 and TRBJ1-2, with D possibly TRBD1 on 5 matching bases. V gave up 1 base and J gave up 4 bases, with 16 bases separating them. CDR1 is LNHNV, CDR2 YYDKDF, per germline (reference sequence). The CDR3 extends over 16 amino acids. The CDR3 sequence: CATSRGGHLRGYGYTF. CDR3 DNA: TGTGCCACCAGCAGAGGCGGACACCTAAGGGGCTATGGCTACACCTTC.

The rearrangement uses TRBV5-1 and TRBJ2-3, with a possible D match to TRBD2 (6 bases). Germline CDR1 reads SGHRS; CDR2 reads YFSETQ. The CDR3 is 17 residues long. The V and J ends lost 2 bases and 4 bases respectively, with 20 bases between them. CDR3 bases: TGCGCCAGCAGCTTCCGGGGGATCTTTTTCGGGGCAGATACGCAGTATTTT. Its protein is CASSFRGIFFGADTQYF.

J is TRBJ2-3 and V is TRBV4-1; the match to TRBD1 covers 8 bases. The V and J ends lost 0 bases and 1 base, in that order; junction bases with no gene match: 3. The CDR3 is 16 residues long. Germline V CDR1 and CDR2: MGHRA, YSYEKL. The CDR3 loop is CASSQDYRGGTDTQYF. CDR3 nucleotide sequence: TGCGCCAGCAGCCAAGATTACAGGGGGGGCACAGATACGCAGTATTTT.

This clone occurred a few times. CDR3 sequence: CASSIGAGENTEAFF. CDR3 nucleotide sequence: TGTGCCAGTAGTATCGGGGCGGGGGAGAACACTGAAGCTTTCTTT. The V gene is TRBV19, the J gene TRBJ1-1, with D possibly matching TRBD1 (5 bases). In germline, CDR1 is LNHDA, CDR2 SQIVND (reference sequence). V shed 3 bases and J shed 1 base, with 12 bases lying between them. This CDR3 has 15 residues. Full variable domain (rest looked up from reference TRBV19 and TRBJ1-1): DGGITQSPKYLFRKEGQNVTLSCEQNLNHDAMYWYRQDPGQGLRLIYYSQIVNDFQKGDIAEGYSVSREKKESFPLTVTSAQKNPTAFYLCASSIGAGENTEAFFGQGTRLTVV.

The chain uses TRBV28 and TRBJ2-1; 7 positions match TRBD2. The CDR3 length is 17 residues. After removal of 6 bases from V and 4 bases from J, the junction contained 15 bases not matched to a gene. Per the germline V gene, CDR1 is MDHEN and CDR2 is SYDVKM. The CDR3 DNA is TGTGCCAGCAGCCCCCCCCGGAGATGGCGGGGGTACAATGAGCAGTTCTTC. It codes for CASSPPRRWRGYNEQFF.

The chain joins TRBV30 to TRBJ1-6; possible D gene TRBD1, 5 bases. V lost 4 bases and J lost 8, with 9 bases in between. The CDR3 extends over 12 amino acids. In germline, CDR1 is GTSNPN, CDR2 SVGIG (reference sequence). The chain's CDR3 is CAWTDRYSPLHF. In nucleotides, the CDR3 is TGTGCCTGGACAGACAGATATTCACCCCTCCACTTT.

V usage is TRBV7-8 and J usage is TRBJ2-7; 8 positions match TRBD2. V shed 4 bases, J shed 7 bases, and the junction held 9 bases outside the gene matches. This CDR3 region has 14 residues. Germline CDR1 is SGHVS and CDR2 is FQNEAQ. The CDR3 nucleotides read TGTGCCAGCAGCTCCGGGGGGGGACAACGAGAGCAGTACTTC. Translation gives CASSSGGGQREQYF.

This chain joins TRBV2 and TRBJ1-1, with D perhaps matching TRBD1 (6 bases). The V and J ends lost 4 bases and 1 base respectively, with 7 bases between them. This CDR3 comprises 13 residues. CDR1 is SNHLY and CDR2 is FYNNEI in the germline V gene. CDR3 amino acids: CASSVTGNTEAFF. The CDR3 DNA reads TGTGCCAGCAGTGTGACAGGGAACACTGAAGCTTTCTTT.

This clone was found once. The CDR3 is CASSLVAGSVEQYF. CDR3 bases: TGCGCCAGCAGCTTGGTAGCGGGGAGCGTCGAGCAGTACTTC. V is TRBV5-1 and J is TRBJ2-7; 8 bases map to TRBD2. CDR3 length equals 14 residues. V trimming: 0 bases; J trimming: 6 bases; junction bases outside the gene matches: 5. Germline values: CDR1 SGHRS, CDR2 YFSETQ.

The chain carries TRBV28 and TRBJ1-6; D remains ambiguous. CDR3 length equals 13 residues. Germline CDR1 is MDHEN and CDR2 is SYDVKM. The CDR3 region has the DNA TGTGCTAATAGCGGCAGATATAATTCACCCCTCCACTTT. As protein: CANSGRYNSPLHF.

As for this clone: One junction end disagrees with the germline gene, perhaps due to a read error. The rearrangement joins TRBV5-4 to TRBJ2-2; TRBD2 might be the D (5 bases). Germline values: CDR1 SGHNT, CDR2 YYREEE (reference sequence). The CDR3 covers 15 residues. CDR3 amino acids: CASSLDGPNTGELFF. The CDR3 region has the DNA TGTGCCAGCAGCTTGGACGGGCCGAACACCGGGGAGTTGTTTTTT. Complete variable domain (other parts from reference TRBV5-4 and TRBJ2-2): ETGVTQSPTHLIKTRGQQVTLRCSSQSGHNTVSWYQQALGQGPQFIFQYYREEENGRGNFPPRFSGLQFPNYSSELNVNALELDDSALYLCASSLDGPNTGELFFGEGSRLTVL.

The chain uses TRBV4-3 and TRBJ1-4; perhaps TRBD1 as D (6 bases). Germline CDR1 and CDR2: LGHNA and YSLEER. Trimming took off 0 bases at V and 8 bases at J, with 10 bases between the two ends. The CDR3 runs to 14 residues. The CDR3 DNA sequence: TGCGCCAGCAGCCAAGACTCAGGGGTAGAAAAACTGTTTTTT. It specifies CASSQDSGVEKLFF.

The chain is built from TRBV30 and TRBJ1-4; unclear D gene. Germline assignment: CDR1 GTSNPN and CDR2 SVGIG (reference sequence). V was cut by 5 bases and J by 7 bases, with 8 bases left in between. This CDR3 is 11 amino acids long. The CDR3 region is CAWSYFEKLFF. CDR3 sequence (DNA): TGTGCCTGGTCCTACTTTGAAAAACTGTTTTTT.

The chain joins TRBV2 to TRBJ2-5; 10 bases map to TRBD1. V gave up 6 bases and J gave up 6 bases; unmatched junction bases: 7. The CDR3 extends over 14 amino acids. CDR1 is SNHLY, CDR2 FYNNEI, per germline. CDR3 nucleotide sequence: TGTGCCAGCAGGGACCGGGACAGGGGCCAGACCCAGTACTTC. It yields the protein CASRDRDRGQTQYF.

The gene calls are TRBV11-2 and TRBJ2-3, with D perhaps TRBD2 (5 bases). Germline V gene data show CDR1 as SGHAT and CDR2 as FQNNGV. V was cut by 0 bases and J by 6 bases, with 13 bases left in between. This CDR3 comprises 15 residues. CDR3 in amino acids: CASSLEGGLYDTQYF. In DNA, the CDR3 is TGTGCCAGCAGCTTAGAGGGCGGGTTGTACGATACGCAGTATTTT.

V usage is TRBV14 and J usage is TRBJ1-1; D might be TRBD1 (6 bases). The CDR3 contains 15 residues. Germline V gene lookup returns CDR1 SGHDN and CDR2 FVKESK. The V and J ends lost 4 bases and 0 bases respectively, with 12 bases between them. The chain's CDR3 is CASSRMGAVNTEAFF. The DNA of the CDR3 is TGTGCCAGCAGCCGAATGGGGGCAGTGAACACTGAAGCTTTCTTT.

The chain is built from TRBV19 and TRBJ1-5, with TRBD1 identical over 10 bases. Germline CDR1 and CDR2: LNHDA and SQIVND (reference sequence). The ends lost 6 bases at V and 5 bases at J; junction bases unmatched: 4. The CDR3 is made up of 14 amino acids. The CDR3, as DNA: TGTGCCAGTAGCGGGACAGGGGACCATCAGCCCCAGCATTTT. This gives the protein CASSGTGDHQPQHF.

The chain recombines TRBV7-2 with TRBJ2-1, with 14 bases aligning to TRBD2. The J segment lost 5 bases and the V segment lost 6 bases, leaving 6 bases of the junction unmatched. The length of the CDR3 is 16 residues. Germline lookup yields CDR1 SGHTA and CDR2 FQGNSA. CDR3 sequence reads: CASSETSGGGNNEQFF. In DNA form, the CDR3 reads TGTGCCAGCAGTGAGACTAGCGGGGGGGGTAACAATGAGCAGTTCTTC.

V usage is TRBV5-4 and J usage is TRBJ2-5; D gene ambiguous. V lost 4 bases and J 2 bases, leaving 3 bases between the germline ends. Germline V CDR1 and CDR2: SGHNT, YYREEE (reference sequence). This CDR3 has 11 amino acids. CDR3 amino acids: CASSQQETQYF. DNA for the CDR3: TGTGCCAGCAGCCAACAAGAGACCCAGTACTTC. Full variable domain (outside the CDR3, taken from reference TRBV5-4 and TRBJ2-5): ETGVTQSPTHLIKTRGQQVTLRCSSQSGHNTVSWYQQALGQGPQFIFQYYREEENGRGNFPPRFSGLQFPNYSSELNVNALELDDSALYLCASSQQETQYFGPGTRLLVL.

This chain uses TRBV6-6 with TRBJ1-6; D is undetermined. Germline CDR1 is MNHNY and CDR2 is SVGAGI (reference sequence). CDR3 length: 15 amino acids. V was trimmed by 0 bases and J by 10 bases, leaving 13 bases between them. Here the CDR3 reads CASSYSGGEKSPLHF. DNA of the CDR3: TGTGCCAGCAGTTACTCAGGTGGGGAGAAATCACCCCTCCACTTT.

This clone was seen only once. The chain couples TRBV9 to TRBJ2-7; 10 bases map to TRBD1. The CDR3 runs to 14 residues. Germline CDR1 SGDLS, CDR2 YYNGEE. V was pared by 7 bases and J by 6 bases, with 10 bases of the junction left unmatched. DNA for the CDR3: TGTGCCAGCCAAGGGACAGGGGAATCATCCGAGCAGTACTTC. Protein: CASQGTGESSEQYF. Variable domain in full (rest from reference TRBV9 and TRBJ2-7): DSGVTQTPKHLITATGQRVTLRCSPRSGDLSVYWYQQSLDQGLQFLIQYYNGEERAKGNILERFSAQQFPDLHSELNLSSLELGDSALYFCASQGTGESSEQYFGPGTRLTVT.

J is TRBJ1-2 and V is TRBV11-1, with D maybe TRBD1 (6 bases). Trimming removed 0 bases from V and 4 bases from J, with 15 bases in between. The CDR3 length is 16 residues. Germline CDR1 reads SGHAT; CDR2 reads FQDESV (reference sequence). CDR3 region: CASSLAGAGARYGYTF. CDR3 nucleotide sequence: TGTGCCAGCAGCTTAGCGGGGGCGGGGGCCCGCTATGGCTACACCTTC.

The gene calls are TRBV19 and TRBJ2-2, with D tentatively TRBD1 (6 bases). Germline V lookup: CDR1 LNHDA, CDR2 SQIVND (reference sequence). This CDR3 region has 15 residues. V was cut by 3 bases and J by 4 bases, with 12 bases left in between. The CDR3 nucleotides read TGTGCCAGTAGTATTCGCAGGGGCGGCACCGGGGAGCTGTTTTTT. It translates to CASSIRRGGTGELFF.

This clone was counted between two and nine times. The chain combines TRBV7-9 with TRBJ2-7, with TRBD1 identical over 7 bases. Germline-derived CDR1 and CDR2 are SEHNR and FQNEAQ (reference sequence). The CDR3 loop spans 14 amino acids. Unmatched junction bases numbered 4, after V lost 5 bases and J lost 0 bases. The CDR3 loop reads CASSLGQTSYEQYF. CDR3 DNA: TGTGCCAGCAGCCTGGGACAGACCTCCTACGAGCAGTACTTC.

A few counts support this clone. The CDR3 spells CASSQEGGGASEQYF. The CDR3 DNA follows: TGCGCCAGCAGCCAAGAAGGCGGGGGGGCCAGCGAGCAGTACTTC. This sequence joins TRBV4-3 and TRBJ2-7; 9 nucleotides agree with TRBD2. V was clipped by 0 bases and J by 6 bases; unmatched bases: 6. The CDR3 consists of 15 residues. Germline CDR1 is LGHNA and CDR2 is YSLEER.